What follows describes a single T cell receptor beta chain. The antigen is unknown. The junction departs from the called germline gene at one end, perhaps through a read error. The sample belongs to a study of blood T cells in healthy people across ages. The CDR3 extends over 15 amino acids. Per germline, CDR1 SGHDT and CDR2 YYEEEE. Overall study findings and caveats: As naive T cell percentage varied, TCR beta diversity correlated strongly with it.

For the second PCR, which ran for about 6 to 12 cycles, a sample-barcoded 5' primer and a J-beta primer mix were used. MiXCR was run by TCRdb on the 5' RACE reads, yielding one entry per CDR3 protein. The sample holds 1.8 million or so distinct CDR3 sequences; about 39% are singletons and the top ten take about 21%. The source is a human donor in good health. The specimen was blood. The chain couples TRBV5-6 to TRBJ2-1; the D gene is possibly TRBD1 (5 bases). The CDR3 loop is CTSSPAGMLYNERFF. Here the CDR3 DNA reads TGTACCAGCTCCCCAGCAGGGATGCTCTACAATGAGCGGTTCTTC. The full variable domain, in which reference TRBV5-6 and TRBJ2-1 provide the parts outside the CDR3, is DAGVTQSPTHLIKTRGQQVTLRCSPKSGHDTVSWYQQALGQGPQFIFQYYEEEERQRGNFPDRFSGHQFPNYSSELNVNALLLGDSALYLCTSSPAGMLYNERFFGPGTRLTVL.